Shown below are 18 T cell receptor beta chains from a single sample sequenced in a study of response to subunit inactivated influenza vaccine. TCRdb recomputed calls from the RT-PCR reads with MiXCR, one row per CDR3 protein. The table has roughly 670,000 distinct CDR3 sequences, around 15% seen once. The specimen was PBMCs from blood, collected 14 to 15 days before vaccination. Receptor source: a man in his fifties who received an inactivated influenza vaccine.

This clonotype occurred a few times. The V gene is TRBV7-2, the J gene TRBJ2-1; D unclear. Germline CDR1 and CDR2: SGHTA and FQGNSA. This CDR3 contains 15 residues. Trimming stripped 1 base from V and 2 bases from J, with 9 bases between. CDR3 DNA sequence: TGTGCCAGCAGCTTAGGTTGGCGGACCTACAATGAGCAGTTCTTC. Its protein is CASSLGWRTYNEQFF.

CDR3 in amino acids: CSATSGTATSGRAFGEQYF. CDR3 coding DNA: TGCAGTGCTACATCCGGGACAGCGACTAGCGGGAGGGCCTTCGGAGAGCAGTACTTC. The chain combines TRBV20-1 with TRBJ2-7; TRBD2 aligns across 14 bases. There are 19 residues in the CDR3. The germline gives CDR1 DFQATT, CDR2 SNEGSKA (reference sequence). V lost 4 bases and J lost 7; bases outside the gene matches: 21.

This sequence joins TRBV29-1 and TRBJ2-5; 9 bases fit TRBD1. Germline CDR1 reads SQVTM; CDR2 reads ANQGSEA. The CDR3 extends over 14 amino acids. V was pared by 3 bases and J by 8 bases, with 10 bases of the junction left unmatched. CDR3 coding DNA: TGCAGCGTTGATGCTCTGGGGGACAGGGTTACCCAGTACTTC. Amino acids: CSVDALGDRVTQYF.

The chain carries TRBV20-1 and TRBJ2-7; D remains ambiguous. V was cut by 6 bases and J by 0 bases, with 12 bases left in between. Germline V gene lookup returns CDR1 DFQATT and CDR2 SNEGSKA (reference sequence). The CDR3 runs 13 residues. The CDR3 reads CSAETQSSYEQYF. CDR3 coding DNA: TGCAGTGCGGAGACTCAGAGCTCCTACGAGCAGTACTTC.

This clonotype has at least ten counts. V gene TRBV9 combines with J gene TRBJ1-4; 8 bases line up with TRBD1. This CDR3 is built from 15 residues. J was trimmed by 5 bases and V by 4 bases; bases with no gene match: 7. Germline assignment: CDR1 SGDLS and CDR2 YYNGEE. In nucleotides, the CDR3 is TGTGCCAGCAGCCCCGGACAGGGCCCAAATGAAAAACTGTTTTTT. It codes for CASSPGQGPNEKLFF.

This clonotype was seen repeatedly, ten times or more. The chain carries TRBV5-1 and TRBJ2-2; D is uncertain. Germline CDR1 reads SGHRS; CDR2 reads YFSETQ. V was pared by 4 bases and J by 1 base, with 14 bases between. The CDR3 spans 16 residues. Written as DNA, the CDR3 is TGCGCCAGCAGCCCACAGTGGGTCAAGAACACCGGGGAGCTGTTTTTT. It translates to CASSPQWVKNTGELFF.

The rearrangement uses TRBV7-9 and TRBJ2-1; tentative D call: TRBD1 (6 bases). This CDR3 is 16 amino acids long. The V gene's germline CDR1 is SEHNR and CDR2 FQNEAQ (reference sequence). V lost 4 bases and J 0 bases, leaving 13 bases between the germline ends. CDR3 DNA: TGTGCCAGCAGCTCCCGACAGGTTAGCTCCTACAATGAGCAGTTCTTC. Its protein product is CASSSRQVSSYNEQFF. Drawing the rest from reference TRBV7-9 and TRBJ2-1, the complete variable domain is DTGVSQNPRHKITKRGQNVTFRCDPISEHNRLYWYRQTLGQGPEFLTYFQNEAQLEKSRLLSDRFSAERPKGSFSTLEIQRTEQGDSAMYLCASSSRQVSSYNEQFFGPGTRLTVL.

The V gene is TRBV20-1, the J gene TRBJ2-6; no clear D gene. The ends were cut back, 2 bases at V and 1 base at J, with 6 bases in the middle. The CDR3 has 14 residues. Germline V gene sequence: CDR1 DFQATT, CDR2 SNEGSKA (reference sequence). The CDR3 reads CSARKASGANVLTF. The CDR3 DNA sequence: TGCAGTGCTAGAAAAGCTTCTGGGGCCAACGTCCTGACTTTC.

This clonotype has only a few counts. The V call is TRBV7-8, the J call TRBJ1-1; D unresolved. CDR1 is SGHVS and CDR2 is FQNEAQ in the germline V gene. V gave up 5 bases and J gave up 3 bases, with 13 bases separating them. This CDR3 comprises 14 residues. CDR3 in amino acids: CASSPRTTYTEAFF. In DNA form, the CDR3 reads TGTGCCAGCAGCCCACGAACAACTTACACTGAAGCTTTCTTT.

The V gene is TRBV20-1, the J gene TRBJ2-1; 7 positions match TRBD2. The CDR3 is 15 residues long. Germline values: CDR1 DFQATT, CDR2 SNEGSKA (reference sequence). V was pared by 0 bases and J by 4 bases, with 6 bases of the junction left unmatched. CDR3 sequence: CSARDERREYNEQFF. In DNA, the CDR3 is TGCAGTGCTAGAGATGAGCGGCGGGAGTACAATGAGCAGTTCTTC.

This clonotype was counted ten times or more. The chain combines TRBV5-1 with TRBJ2-3; possibly TRBD1 or TRBD2 for D (5 bases each). From germline, CDR1 is SGHRS and CDR2 YFSETQ. V lost 6 bases and J 5 bases, leaving 16 bases between the germline ends. This CDR3 is built from 14 residues. The CDR3: CASIATEGGDTQYF. The CDR3 nucleotides are TGCGCCAGCATAGCGACAGAAGGAGGAGATACGCAGTATTTT. The full variable domain, its missing parts supplied by reference TRBV5-1 and TRBJ2-3, is KAGVTQTPRYLIKTRGQQVTLSCSPISGHRSVSWYQQTPGQGLQFLFEYFSETQRNKGNFPGRFSGRQFSNSRSEMNVSTLELGDSALYLCASIATEGGDTQYFGPGTRLTVL.

This clonotype was detected only a few times. An end of the junction does not agree with germline; a read error may underlie this. V and J are TRBV7-7 and TRBJ2-5; 15 nucleotides align to TRBD2. Germline V lookup: CDR1 SSHAT, CDR2 FNYEAQ (reference sequence). This CDR3 is 15 amino acids long. Written as DNA, the CDR3 is TGTGCTAGCAGCAAGGGACTAGCGGGGGGAGAGACCCAGTACTTC. Translated: CASSKGLAGGETQYF.

This clonotype was detected many times. As DNA, the CDR3 is TGTGCCAGCAGCTTAGTCCAGCTTACAGATACGCAGTATTTT. This encodes CASSLVQLTDTQYF. This chain uses TRBV7-6 with TRBJ2-3; D gene uncertain. Germline CDR1 and CDR2: SGHVS and FNYEAQ. Trimming left V 1 base short and J 3 bases short, with 8 bases between. The CDR3 consists of 14 residues.

This clonotype has a handful of counts. The chain has TRBV6-1 and TRBJ2-5; 8 nucleotides match TRBD1. V dropped 6 bases and J dropped 7; count of bases not matched to a gene: 7. The CDR3 has 13 residues. Per germline, CDR1 MNHNS and CDR2 SASEGT. The chain's CDR3 is CASSPQGAGTQYF. The CDR3 nucleotides read TGTGCCAGCAGCCCCCAGGGGGCCGGGACCCAGTACTTC.

The chain links TRBV6-5 to TRBJ2-7, with TRBD1 matching over 12 bases. CDR3 length: 12 amino acids. Germline CDR1 reads MNHEY; CDR2 reads SVGAGI. The J segment lost 11 bases and the V segment lost 7 bases, leaving 6 bases of the junction unmatched. In DNA, the CDR3 is TGTGCCAGCATCGGGACAGGGGGCTATAAGTACTTC. Its translation is CASIGTGGYKYF.

The genes are TRBV6-1 and TRBJ2-5; D is ambiguous. CDR3 length: 17 residues. V shed 6 bases and J shed 7 bases, with 27 bases lying between them. Germline V gene sequence: CDR1 MNHNS, CDR2 SASEGT. CDR3 DNA sequence: TGTGCCAGCAGAGTTGCCAAAGCCTCAAGGGTTTTTCGGACCCAGTACTTC. The encoded protein is CASRVAKASRVFRTQYF.

V gene TRBV5-1 combines with J gene TRBJ2-5, with D unresolved. The CDR3 contains 15 residues. CDR1 and CDR2 from the germline V gene are SGHRS and YFSETQ. V lost 4 bases to trimming and J lost 0 bases, with 13 bases between them. CDR3 sequence: CASSTQTGYQETQYF. DNA of the CDR3: TGCGCCAGCAGCACCCAGACTGGGTACCAAGAGACCCAGTACTTC.

This clonotype was counted a few times. The genes are TRBV3-1 and TRBJ2-2, with D unresolved. Germline loops: CDR1 LGHDT, CDR2 YNNKEL (reference sequence). CDR3 length: 18 residues. V was pared by 6 bases and J by 6 bases, with 26 bases between. The CDR3 DNA follows: TGTGCCAGCAGTAACAAAGGAAAACAAGTCCCTTTTCCCGGGGAGCTGTTTTTT. Translated, it gives CASSNKGKQVPFPGELFF.